The following is a TCR beta chain sequence with its context. Its antigen is currently unknown. The sample is drawn from a study of cytomegalovirus exposure and HLA in healthy donors. Findings and limits, study-wide: Most TCR sequences proved rare, with some public TCRs found in many donors.

The CDR3 loop spans 12 amino acids. The V gene's germline CDR1 is SGHNT and CDR2 YENEEA. Trimming pared 5 bases from V and 2 bases from J, leaving 5 bases between. Assay: immunoSEQ multiplex PCR; the TCRdb copy retains only in-frame clones and omits some. The sample consists of roughly 200,000 clones, about 89% of them appearing once. This chain connects TRBV11-3 to TRBJ2-3; D call uncertain. The sequenced material came from PBMCs. The TCR originated in a man aged 30 to 45 in good health and CMV-seropositive. The CDR3 sequence is CASSLYTDTQYF. The CDR3 nucleotides read TGTGCCAGCAGCCTATACACAGATACGCAGTATTTT.